What follows are 16 T cell receptor beta chains derived from one specimen sequenced in a study of identical twins. Using its own MiXCR run on the 5' RACE reads, TCRdb lists one record per CDR3 protein. This sample has 690,000 or so distinct CDR3 sequences, with around 6% found just once. Sequencing was performed on naive T cells sorted from blood. These TCRs come from a man aged 18 to 30 in good health.

This clonotype was detected many times. The gene calls are TRBV10-3 and TRBJ2-1; D may be TRBD1 (6 bases). Germline CDR1 ENHRY, CDR2 SYGVKD. Trimming stripped 4 bases from V and 7 bases from J, with 11 bases between. The CDR3 sequence is 13 residues long. This CDR3 is CAISGPDRNEQFF. The CDR3 DNA sequence: TGTGCCATCAGTGGACCCGACAGGAATGAGCAGTTCTTC.

This clonotype was seen at least ten times. The V call is TRBV7-2, the J call TRBJ2-7, with D unresolved. The CDR3 has 14 amino acids. Trimming removed 1 base at V and 0 bases at J, with 7 bases between. Germline assignment: CDR1 SGHTA and CDR2 FQGNSA. DNA of the CDR3: TGTGCCAGCAGCTTAGTTCTCAGCTCCTACGAGCAGTACGTC. Its translation is CASSLVLSSYEQYV.

There are many counts of this clonotype. The chain joins TRBV12-3 or TRBV12-4 to TRBJ1-1, with D possibly TRBD1 on 5 matching bases. The CDR3 has 14 amino acids. Trimming stripped 3 bases from V and 1 base from J, with 9 bases between. CDR3 nucleotides: TGTGCCAGCAGTTTCGGGGGAGGGAACACTGAAGCTTTCTTT. Residues: CASSFGGGNTEAFF.

This clonotype was detected only a few times. V gene TRBV29-1 combines with J gene TRBJ1-1; tentative D call: TRBD1 (6 bases). The CDR3 runs 12 residues. Trimming took 5 bases from V and 3 from J, leaving 10 bases between them. Looked up from germline, CDR1 is SQVTM and CDR2 is ANQGSEA. CDR3: CSVLGGYTEAFF. The CDR3 DNA reads TGCAGCGTTTTAGGGGGTTACACTGAAGCTTTCTTT.

This clonotype was detected ten times or more. The chain employs TRBV24-1 and TRBJ2-1; 8 bases align to TRBD2. The CDR3 length is 17 residues. Germline trimming cut 0 bases from V and 0 bases from J; bases unmatched to any gene: 3. Germline-derived CDR1 and CDR2 are KGHDR and SFDVKD. The CDR3, as DNA: TGTGCCACCAGTGATTTGCGAGGGACTAGCTCCTACAATGAGCAGTTCTTC. Translated, it gives CATSDLRGTSSYNEQFF.

The V gene is TRBV7-6, the J gene TRBJ2-1; 9 bases line up with TRBD1. V gave up 4 bases and J gave up 8 bases; unmatched junction bases: 9. The CDR3 totals 15 residues. The germline CDR1 and CDR2 sequences are SGHVS and FNYEAQ. Here the CDR3 reads CASSSRGGQGYEQFF. CDR3 in DNA: TGTGCCAGCAGCTCAAGGGGAGGACAGGGGTATGAGCAGTTCTTC.

This clonotype has at least ten counts. For the CDR3, the DNA is TGTGCCAGCAGCTTTGGACAGGACACTGAAGCTTTCTTT. This translates into CASSFGQDTEAFF. The chain uses TRBV7-9 and TRBJ1-1; 7 bases are a match to TRBD1. Looked up from germline, CDR1 is SEHNR and CDR2 is FQNEAQ (reference sequence). J gave up 3 bases and V 3 bases, and 1 base lay outside the gene matches. The CDR3 sequence is 13 residues long.

The chain employs TRBV20-1 and TRBJ2-1; D call uncertain. The CDR3 consists of 11 residues. V lost 4 bases, J lost 10 bases, and 11 bases lay in between. Looked up from germline, CDR1 is DFQATT and CDR2 is SNEGSKA (reference sequence). This chain's CDR3 is CSAKVGAEQFF. The CDR3 nucleotides are TGCAGTGCTAAAGTGGGTGCGGAGCAGTTCTTC.

The chain recombines TRBV30 with TRBJ1-2, with D maybe TRBD1 (6 bases). The V and J ends lost 0 bases and 1 base respectively, with 15 bases between them. CDR1 GTSNPN and CDR2 SVGIG come from the germline V gene (reference sequence). This CDR3 region has 16 residues. This CDR3 reads CAWSVQRTAHNYGYTF. CDR3 coding DNA: TGTGCCTGGAGTGTACAACGGACAGCTCATAACTATGGCTACACCTTC. The full variable domain, rest sourced from reference TRBV30 and TRBJ1-2, is SQTIHQWPATLVQPVGSPLSLECTVEGTSNPNLYWYRQAAGRGLQLLFYSVGIGQISSEVPQNLSASRPQDRQFILSSKKLLLSDSGFYLCAWSVQRTAHNYGYTFGSGTRLTVV.

The chain employs TRBV24-1 and TRBJ2-7; possibly TRBD1 for D (5 bases). Trimming left V 4 bases short and J 4 bases short, with 13 bases between. Per the germline V gene, CDR1 is KGHDR and CDR2 is SFDVKD. This CDR3 region has 14 residues. The CDR3 sequence is CATSDSAGMYEQYF. Written as DNA, the CDR3 is TGTGCCACCAGTGACTCGGCAGGGATGTACGAGCAGTACTTC.

V is TRBV3-1 and J is TRBJ1-3; TRBD1 matches at 7 bases. This CDR3 has 16 residues. Germline CDR1 LGHDT, CDR2 YNNKEL (reference sequence). V lost 3 bases to trimming and J lost 4 bases; unmatched junction nucleotides: 9. The CDR3 sequence is CASSHLWDSGGNTIYF. Written as DNA, the CDR3 is TGTGCCAGCAGCCATCTCTGGGACAGCGGAGGAAACACCATATATTTT.

This clonotype was counted only a few times. The genes are TRBV27 and TRBJ2-3, with TRBD2 as a possible D gene (7 bases). The germline CDR1 and CDR2 sequences are MNHEY and SMNVEV (reference sequence). Trimming cost V 4 bases and J 3 bases, with 17 bases left between them. There are 16 residues in the CDR3. CDR3 nucleotide sequence: TGTGCCAGCAGTTCGGGGGGCGGGTATCCAACAGATACGCAGTATTTT. It encodes CASSSGGGYPTDTQYF.

The chain couples TRBV4-1 to TRBJ2-7, with 9 bases fitting TRBD1. This CDR3 spans 14 amino acids. The germline CDR1 and CDR2 sequences are MGHRA and YSYEKL. The ends lost 0 bases at V and 3 bases at J; junction bases unmatched: 0. The CDR3 spells CASSQEGQGYEQYF. CDR3 sequence (DNA): TGCGCCAGCAGCCAAGAGGGACAGGGCTACGAGCAGTACTTC.

This clonotype was observed at least ten times. The chain couples TRBV20-1 to TRBJ2-1; 10 nucleotides agree with TRBD1. The CDR3 is 15 residues long. Germline CDR1 and CDR2: DFQATT and SNEGSKA (reference sequence). V shed 6 bases and J 7 bases; nucleotides not matched to a gene: 12. The CDR3 nucleotides read TGCAGTGCGAATCCAGTGACAGGGGGCACGAATGAGCAGTTCTTC. As protein: CSANPVTGGTNEQFF.

This clonotype showed up just a few times. The chain joins TRBV7-6 to TRBJ2-5; the D is unclear. Germline values: CDR1 SGHVS, CDR2 FNYEAQ. Trimming shortened V by 0 bases and J by 3 bases, and 8 bases separated the two germline ends. This CDR3 comprises 14 residues. As DNA, the CDR3 is TGTGCCAGCAGCTTAGCGGGCTCCGAAGAGACCCAGTACTTC. The encoded protein is CASSLAGSEETQYF.

The sample holds a few counts of this clonotype. The V call is TRBV7-2, the J call TRBJ2-3; D not resolved. Trimming pared 3 bases from V and 1 base from J, leaving 11 bases between. Germline values: CDR1 SGHTA, CDR2 FQGNSA. The CDR3 contains 15 residues. CDR3 sequence: CASSFISAGTDTQYF. In DNA, the CDR3 is TGTGCCAGCAGCTTTATCAGCGCCGGCACAGATACGCAGTATTTT.